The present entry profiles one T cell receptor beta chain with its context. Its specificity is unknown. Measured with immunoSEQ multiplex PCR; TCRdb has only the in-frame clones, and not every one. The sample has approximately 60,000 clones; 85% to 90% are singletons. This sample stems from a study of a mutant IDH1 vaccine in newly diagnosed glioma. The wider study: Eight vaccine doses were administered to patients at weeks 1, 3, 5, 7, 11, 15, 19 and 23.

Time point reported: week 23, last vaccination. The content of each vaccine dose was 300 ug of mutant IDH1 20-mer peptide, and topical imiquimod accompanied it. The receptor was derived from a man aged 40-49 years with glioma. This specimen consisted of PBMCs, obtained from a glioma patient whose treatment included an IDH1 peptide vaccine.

The CDR3 region has the DNA TGTGCCAGCAGCCTAGCGGGGACCTACGAGCAGTACTTC. This encodes CASSLAGTYEQYF. The chain joins TRBV13 to TRBJ2-7, with 9 nucleotides matching TRBD2. Per germline, CDR1 PRHDT and CDR2 FYEKMQ (reference sequence). V lost 5 bases to trimming and J lost 2 bases; unmatched junction nucleotides: 1. The CDR3 extends over 13 amino acids.